Listed below are T cell receptor beta chains from one sample, sequenced in a study of cytomegalovirus exposure and HLA in healthy donors. Profiling relied on immunoSEQ multiplex PCR, and the TCRdb table lists in-frame clones only, not all of them. In all, the sample yields roughly 120,000 clones. The sequencing input was PBMCs. These receptors were obtained from a man between 18 and 35 years old in good health and CMV-seronegative. CDR3s include the opening cysteine and the closing phenylalanine or tryptophan. The D gene is left open where the match is weak.

j_call,v_call,d_call,cdr3_nt,cdr3_aa
TRBJ1-5,TRBV5-6,-,TGTGCCAGCAGCCTCCGAATCCAGGGGCCCCAGCATTTT,CASSLRIQGPQHF
TRBJ2-4,TRBV6-5,-,TGTGCCAGCAGTTCCCTGGGAGCGGACAAAAACATTCAGTACTTC,CASSSLGADKNIQYF
TRBJ1-2,TRBV7-9,TRBD1,TGTGCCAGCAGCTTCATCGAGAGACAGGGGAATGGCTACACCTTC,CASSFIERQGNGYTF
TRBJ2-5,TRBV18,-,TGTGCCAGCTCACCAGGTATCCGGGAGACCCAGTACTTC,CASSPGIRETQYF
TRBJ1-5,TRBV7-6,-,TGTGCCAGCAGCTCTGGAGGGAGTCGCAGCAATCAGCCCCAGCATTTT,CASSSGGSRSNQPQHF
TRBJ2-1,TRBV6-6,-,TGTGCCAGCAGTTATAGTAATGAGCAGTTCTTC,CASSYSNEQFF
TRBJ2-5,TRBV7-9,-,TGTGCCAGCAGTAGAGCACAGGGATTGGAGACCCAGTACTTC,CASSRAQGLETQYF
TRBJ1-4,TRBV21-1,-,TGTGCCAGCAGCTCTACTAGGGGACGGACAGGGGGCCCCTTTAATGAAAAACTGTTTTTT,CASSSTRGRTGGPFNEKLFF
TRBJ1-5,TRBV21-1,-,TGTGCCAGCAGCAAAGCGCTCGGGGACAGGGATCACCAGCCCCAGCATTTT,CASSKALGDRDHQPQHF
TRBJ1-4,TRBV6-5,TRBD1,TGTGCCAGCAGTTCCAGCCGGGACAGAGTTAATGAAAAACTGTTTTTT,CASSSSRDRVNEKLFF
TRBJ1-6,TRBV6-5,-,TGTGCCAGCAGTTACTCGGACAGCAATAATTCACCCCTCCACTTT,CASSYSDSNNSPLHF
TRBJ1-4,TRBV5-1,TRBD1,TGCGCCAGCAGCTCCACAAGGGGGCCGAGATCTAATGAAAAACTGTTTTTT,CASSSTRGPRSNEKLFF
TRBJ1-5,TRBV5-8,TRBD1,TGTGCCAGCAGCTTGACTCTGACAGGGGACTGGAGCAATCAGCCCCAGCATTTT,CASSLTLTGDWSNQPQHF
TRBJ2-1,TRBV7-7,TRBD2,TGTGCTAGCAGCGATTTTCCCGGGGGGTACAATGAGCAGTTCTTC,CASSDFPGGYNEQFF
TRBJ1-5,TRBV18,TRBD1,TGTGCCAGCTCATCTCACCCCGGGACAGGGCGGCGCCTGTTAAATCAGCCCCAGCATTTT,CASSSHPGTGRRLLNQPQHF
TRBJ2-7,TRBV5-6,TRBD1,TGTGCCAGCAGCTGGGGGACAGGGGTCTACGAGCAGTACTTC,CASSWGTGVYEQYF
TRBJ2-1,TRBV5-6,TRBD2,TGTGCCAGCAGCTCTACTGCCGGGACTAGATACAATGAGCAGTTCTTC,CASSSTAGTRYNEQFF
TRBJ1-1,TRBV2,-,TGTGCCAGCAGTGAACCCGGGAGGGGGTTGAACACTGAAGCTTTCTTT,CASSEPGRGLNTEAFF
TRBJ1-5,TRBV2,-,TGTGCCAGCAGTGAAAGGGGAGGTGGCAATCAGCCCCAGCATTTT,CASSERGGGNQPQHF
TRBJ1-3,TRBV2,-,TGTGCCAGCAGTGTCCGGGGCTCTGGAAACACCATATATTTT,CASSVRGSGNTIYF
TRBJ2-7,TRBV27,-,TGTGCCAGCAGTTTATACCGGAGCTCCTACGAGCAGTACTTC,CASSLYRSSYEQYF
TRBJ2-2,TRBV6-4,TRBD2,TGTGCCAGCAGTGACTCAATCGGGGGGGACACCGGGGAGCTGTTTTTT,CASSDSIGGDTGELFF
TRBJ1-4,TRBV9,-,TGTGCCAGCAGCGAGGGGAGCAGGGGCTCCAATGAAAAACTGTTTTTT,CASSEGSRGSNEKLFF
TRBJ2-2,TRBV7-6,-,TGTGCCAGCAGCTTGGGCAGGGGTAACACCGGGGAGCTGTTTTTT,CASSLGRGNTGELFF
TRBJ2-1,TRBV11-2,TRBD2,TGTGCCAGCAGCTCCCCGGGGGGGATCGAGCAGTTCTTC,CASSSPGGIEQFF
TRBJ2-1,TRBV10-3,TRBD2,TGTGCCATCAGTGATAGCGGGAGCGTGAATGAGCAGTTCTTC,CAISDSGSVNEQFF
TRBJ2-1,TRBV30,TRBD2,TGTGCCTGGAGTGTAGGCGGGGGGTACAATGAGCAGTTCTTC,CAWSVGGGYNEQFF
TRBJ1-5,TRBV27,-,TGTGCCAGCACCCCGGGGGGCAATCAGCCCCAGCATTTT,CASTPGGNQPQHF
TRBJ1-1,TRBV4-1,-,TGCGCCAGCAGCCAAGGCCGTAGTCAGGGGATCGCTGAAGCTTTCTTT,CASSQGRSQGIAEAFF
TRBJ1-2,TRBV6-5,TRBD1,TGTGCCAGCAGTTACTCGGGACAGGTCAATGGCTACACCTTC,CASSYSGQVNGYTF
TRBJ1-4,TRBV4-1,-,TGCGCCAGCAGCCAAGAAGCCGGGGATACTAATGAAAAACTGTTTTTT,CASSQEAGDTNEKLFF
TRBJ2-5,TRBV21-1,-,TGTGCCAGCAGCCCCGGGGGGACACTAAAGACCCAGTACTTC,CASSPGGTLKTQYF
TRBJ1-1,TRBV19,TRBD1,TGTGCCAGTAGTATAGGACCGACAGGGACGGTTGAAGCTTTCTTT,CASSIGPTGTVEAFF